Described below is a single T cell receptor (beta chain) sequence and its context. Germline assignment: CDR1 SGHKS and CDR2 YYEKEE (reference sequence). This CDR3 is built from 15 residues. The ends lost 4 bases at V and 1 base at J; junction bases unmatched: 4. These data belong to a study of blood T cell repertoires in COVID-19. Study-wide background: PBMCs, B-cell-depleted T cells, or T cells provided the cDNA or gDNA that made up the material.

As processed by the authors: Counts of nucleated cells, estimated from reference gene primer amplification, were obtained. Profiling relied on immunoSEQ multiplex PCR, and the TCRdb table lists in-frame clones only, not all of them. V and J calls and clone size are given by that table; D and trimming were obtained from the DNA. The top ten hold more than 3% of the sample, which has some 68,000 clones, 87% seen once. Seattle patients were enrolled during active infection and followed longitudinally. This clonotype was obtained from a woman aged 45-59 years with COVID-19, enrolled during active disease. The chain has TRBV5-5 and TRBJ1-1; 10 bases line up with TRBD1. Specimen: peripheral blood. As DNA, the CDR3 is TGTGCCAGCAGCCGGACAGGGGGAAAGAACACTGAAGCTTTCTTT. Amino acids: CASSRTGGKNTEAFF.